This T cell receptor (beta chain) was identified during a study of beta chain features in type 1 diabetes (dated by TCRdb to 2016 to 2019). A note on the overall study: No differences in mean age, gender distribution, total cell number or subset yield were found between patients and healthy donors. In the study, TCRB repertoires of sorted circulating CD4+ T cell subsets from recently diagnosed type 1 diabetes patients were compared with those of matched healthy donors. Naive and central memory subsets were obtained from all 30 or so donors, but regulatory and stem cell-like memory subsets were isolated from only 8 patients and roughly eight healthy donors. Across all samples, almost 110 million sorted cells were examined, and cell number per subset correlated strongly with RNA yield.

Points the paper makes about the study in general: Because small numbers of individuals were included in the HLA sub-analyses, any influence of HLA type on TCRB rearrangement was left unresolved. Naive, central memory and regulatory TCRB repertoires appeared to be more similar among patients than among healthy donors. Shorter templates might be favored by PCR, yet because patient and control samples were amplified and corrected together, any such skew would affect both groups equally. In all four CD4+ subsets, TCRB CDR3 length was moderately but significantly shorter in type 1 diabetes patients. Sequencing cDNA rather than genomic DNA could over-represent highly expressing activated cells, although activation and CD3 levels did not differ between groups. Fewer insertions and more nucleotide deletions at VDJ recombination sites were observed in patients with type 1 diabetes, implying thymic rearrangement abnormalities.

From each donor, a single peripheral blood sample of about 116 mL on average was drawn into heparinised tubes. Using a panel that included CD45RO, CCR7, CD25, CD127, CD95 and CD27, naive, central memory, regulatory and stem cell-like memory CD4+ T cells were sorted on a BD FACSAria II. A purity above 98% was achieved for all sorted populations. PBMCs were separated immediately by Lymphoprep density gradient centrifugation and were stained directly, without being cultured. To minimize batch effects, samples were stained and sorted in pairs, one healthy donor with one patient per experiment. The High Capacity cDNA Reverse Transcription Kit was used to reverse transcribe all of the isolated RNA, meaning that expressed TCRB transcripts were what got sequenced. Naive, central memory and regulatory T cell samples underwent deep immunoSEQ sequencing, averaging around 4 million total reads per sample. Sorted cells were lysed in RLT buffer, and RNA was extracted using DNase-treated RNeasy Micro or Mini kits according to cell number. Each cell subset was processed separately to prevent cross-contamination, with patient and healthy donor samples processed together. Using the immunoSEQ multiplex PCR, TCRB sequences were amplified from cDNA into 87-bp fragments spanning the CDR3 region. The amplicons were sequenced using the Illumina HiSeq platform. Processing in the source paper ran as follows. Synthetic template baselines were used to correct PCR bias computationally, reads within Hamming distance 2 were collapsed, and singletons that could not be merged were discarded. Reads were aligned to IMGT to assign V, D and J genes, CDR3 length, and insertions or deletions at six rearrangement sites. Within each subset, clonotype counts were normalized to sorted cell number, and only after that were true diversity and Gini coefficients computed with the tcR R package. The overlap coefficient, calculated on TCRB nucleotide sequences, was used to quantify repertoire sharing. Imported from immuneACCESS, the table was reduced by TCRdb to in-frame sequences with V and J called. These copies leave out some clones; in studies compared against another copy, an unresolved V gene accounts for under half, and the cause of the remainder is not known. From that table come the V and J calls and clone size; the DNA was used to work out D and trimming. Counted in this sample were about 170,000 clones; about 8% of them appeared once. The ten largest clones take up about 0.9% of the sample.

Looking up the germline V gene yields CDR1 MNHEY and CDR2 SVGAGI. There are 16 amino acids in the CDR3, from cysteine to phenylalanine inclusive. Only the CDR3 DNA stays, 48 bases, in frame from base 1. V trim: 2 bases; J trim: 4 bases; unmatched bases: 4. A remark on this clone: Its cognate antigen has yet to be identified. Qualities for individual bases were not recorded, and no much larger clone is one base off.

This sequence originates from a woman between 40 and 55 years old with type 1 diabetes. The rearrangement joined TRBV6-5 to TRBJ2-1, and 11 junctional nucleotides match TRBD2. The sequencing sample was made of central memory CD4+ T cells from blood. The DNA reads TGTGCCAGCAGTTACACCGGGACTAGCGGTTACAATGAGCAGTTCTTC. It translates to CASSYTGTSGYNEQFF.